This TCR beta chain was sequenced for a study of cytomegalovirus exposure and HLA in healthy donors. Across the study: The use of the same platform for the roughly 130 validation repertoires and the roughly 670 first-cohort repertoires was reported by a later analysis. Broader study findings: The classifier was said to identify cytomegalovirus status with high specificity and sensitivity. Subsequent analysis of the roughly 120 validation repertoires found a tendency for first-cohort TCR clusters to co-occur. Some TCR beta chains (around 160 of them) were listed as cytomegalovirus-associated.

In the case of this clone: Its antigen remains unidentified.

The V gene's germline CDR1 is LGHNA and CDR2 YSLEER. Trimming at V came to 1 base and at J to 6 bases, leaving 3 bases not matched to a gene. This CDR3 is built from 13 residues. Here immunoSEQ multiplex PCR was the method, and the copy in TCRdb shows in-frame clones only, minus some. The sample yields 150,000 to 200,000 clones, roughly nine tenths seen once. This chain links TRBV4-3 with TRBJ2-7, with 7 positions matching TRBD2. Sequencing was done on a sample of PBMCs. This clonotype was sampled from a man in his late teens or twenties in good health and CMV-seropositive. CDR3 coding DNA: TGCGCCAGCAGCCAAGGAGCGGGGCCCGAGCAGTACTTC. It translates to CASSQGAGPEQYF.